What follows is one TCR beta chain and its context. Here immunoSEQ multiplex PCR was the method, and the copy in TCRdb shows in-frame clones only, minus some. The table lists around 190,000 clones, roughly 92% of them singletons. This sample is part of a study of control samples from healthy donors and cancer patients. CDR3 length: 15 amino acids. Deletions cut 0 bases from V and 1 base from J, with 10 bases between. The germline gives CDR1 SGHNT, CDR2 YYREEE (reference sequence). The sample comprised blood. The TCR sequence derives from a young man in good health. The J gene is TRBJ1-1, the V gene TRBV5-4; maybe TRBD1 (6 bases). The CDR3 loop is CASSLAGQRNTEAFF. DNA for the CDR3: TGTGCCAGCAGCTTGGCTGGACAGCGGAACACTGAAGCTTTCTTT.